The T cell receptor (beta chain) under discussion was sequenced for a study of blood T cell repertoires in COVID-19. Per the original methods: From reference gene primer amplification, estimates of nucleated cell counts were derived. Method: immunoSEQ multiplex PCR; TCRdb's copy keeps in-frame clones and lacks some. V and J calls and clone size are copied from that table; D and trimming were computed from the DNA. Among just over 200,000 clones listed, 85% to 90% were seen once. The length of the CDR3 is 15 residues. Germline lookup yields CDR1 MDHEN and CDR2 SYDVKM. Germline trimming cut 7 bases from V and 4 bases from J; bases unmatched to any gene: 10.

Sequenced material: peripheral blood. The V gene is TRBV28, the J gene TRBJ1-5; 7 bases align to TRBD1. This TCR derives from an older man with acute or convalescent COVID-19. DNA of the CDR3: TGTGCCAGCACTCCACTGGGGGACAGAAATCAGCCCCAGCATTTT. Its translation: CASTPLGDRNQPQHF.